The 26 T cell receptor beta chains given below trace back to one sample, sequenced in a study of T cell responses to AZD1222 COVID-19 vaccine. Assay: immunoSEQ multiplex PCR; the TCRdb copy retains only in-frame clones and omits some. Of some 150,000 clones in the sample, 90% to 95% are singletons; the top ten hold about 4%. The sample here was peripheral blood, taken on day 0 of MenACWY control vaccination. The receptors shown here come from an adult in good health.

The chain is built from TRBV15 and TRBJ2-7, with 8 bases lining up with TRBD1. This CDR3 has 15 residues. V shed 1 base, J shed 0 bases, and the junction held 2 bases outside the gene matches. Germline V gene data show CDR1 as LNHNV and CDR2 as YYDKDF (reference sequence). The CDR3 DNA follows: TGTGCCACCAGCAGAGGGGACAGGTTCTCCTACGAGCAGTACTTC. It yields the protein CATSRGDRFSYEQYF. The full variable domain, completed using reference TRBV15 and TRBJ2-7, is DAMVIQNPRYQVTQFGKPVTLSCSQTLNHNVMYWYQQKSSQAPKLLFHYYDKDFNNEADTPDNFQSRRPNTSFCFLDIRSPGLGDTAMYLCATSRGDRFSYEQYFGPGTRLTVT.

CDR3 bases: TGTGCCAGTAGTATCGGACACTACAATGAGCAGTTCTTC. Protein sequence: CASSIGHYNEQFF. The chain employs TRBV19 and TRBJ2-1; a possible D gene is TRBD1 (5 bases). The CDR3 contains 13 residues. V was pared by 3 bases and J by 3 bases, with 6 bases between. Germline-derived CDR1 and CDR2 are LNHDA and SQIVND (reference sequence).

The genes are TRBV19 and TRBJ2-1, with D possibly being TRBD1 (7 bases). V was cut by 3 bases and J by 9 bases, with 18 bases left in between. The CDR3 totals 15 residues. Germline V lookup: CDR1 LNHDA, CDR2 SQIVND (reference sequence). The CDR3 loop is CASSISPLQGGEQFF. The CDR3 DNA sequence: TGTGCCAGTAGTATTTCCCCCCTCCAGGGGGGTGAGCAGTTCTTC.

The chain recombines TRBV7-9 with TRBJ1-4; 9 bases agree with TRBD1. V dropped 4 bases and J dropped 0; count of bases not matched to a gene: 6. This CDR3 has 17 residues. Germline values: CDR1 SEHNR, CDR2 FQNEAQ (reference sequence). The CDR3 loop reads CASSSRTGAATNEKLFF. The CDR3 DNA sequence: TGTGCCAGCAGCTCAAGGACAGGGGCAGCAACTAATGAAAAACTGTTTTTT.

The gene calls are TRBV5-1 and TRBJ1-1, with D unclear. This CDR3 is built from 14 residues. Trimming removed 3 bases from V and 1 base from J, with 10 bases in between. Per the germline V gene, CDR1 is SGHRS and CDR2 is YFSETQ. CDR3 sequence: CASSSYLQNTEAFF. The CDR3 DNA is TGCGCCAGCAGCTCATACCTACAGAACACTGAAGCTTTCTTT.

The chain uses TRBV13 and TRBJ2-3; 8 nucleotides agree with TRBD2. With 5 bases clipped from V and 0 bases from J, the junction kept 10 bases outside the gene matches. Germline V CDR1 and CDR2: PRHDT, FYEKMQ (reference sequence). The CDR3 has 17 amino acids. CDR3 sequence: CASSPTYSGTSTDTQYF. The DNA of the CDR3 is TGTGCCAGCAGCCCCACCTATAGCGGGACTAGCACAGATACGCAGTATTTT.

This chain links TRBV14 with TRBJ1-2; D is unresolved. V gave up 1 base and J gave up 2 bases, with 5 bases separating them. CDR3 size: 13 residues. Per the germline V gene, CDR1 is SGHDN and CDR2 is FVKESK. DNA for the CDR3: TGTGCCAGCAGCCAAGGGCGGAACTATGGCTACACCTTC. It codes for CASSQGRNYGYTF. The full variable domain, completed using reference TRBV14 and TRBJ1-2, is EAGVTQFPSHSVIEKGQTVTLRCDPISGHDNLYWYRRVMGKEIKFLLHFVKESKQDESGMPNNRFLAERTGGTYSTLKVQPAELEDSGVYFCASSQGRNYGYTFGSGTRLTVV.

The rearrangement links TRBV19 to TRBJ2-7; D is possibly TRBD1 (5 bases). CDR1 is LNHDA and CDR2 is SQIVND in the germline V gene (reference sequence). V lost 6 bases to trimming and J lost 4 bases, with 13 bases between them. The CDR3 consists of 13 residues. The CDR3 DNA reads TGTGCCAGTAGCCTCGACAGACAGTACGAGCAGTACTTC. Protein: CASSLDRQYEQYF. The complete variable domain, with remaining parts taken from reference TRBV19 and TRBJ2-7, reads DGGITQSPKYLFRKEGQNVTLSCEQNLNHDAMYWYRQDPGQGLRLIYYSQIVNDFQKGDIAEGYSVSREKKESFPLTVTSAQKNPTAFYLCASSLDRQYEQYFGPGTRLTVT.

Concerning this clone: One junction end disagrees with the germline gene, perhaps due to a read error. This sequence joins TRBV7-7 and TRBJ2-5; 11 nucleotides match TRBD2. The CDR3 is 16 residues long. Germline V CDR1 and CDR2: SSHAT, FNYEAQ (reference sequence). The CDR3 bases are TGTGCTAGCAGCCTTGGGACTAGCGGAAGCCAAGAGACCCAGTACTTC. It translates to CASSLGTSGSQETQYF.

This clone was seen a single time. The CDR3 DNA reads as TGTGCCTGGAGTAGGGGAACAGACCAAGAGACCCAGTACTTC. Its translation is CAWSRGTDQETQYF. The chain links TRBV30 to TRBJ2-5, with TRBD1 as a possible D gene (5 bases). CDR1 is GTSNPN and CDR2 is SVGIG in the germline V gene (reference sequence). V dropped 2 bases and J dropped 0 bases, with 10 bases sitting between them. This CDR3 comprises 14 residues.

The V gene is TRBV7-2, the J gene TRBJ2-5; D is undetermined. Germline V lookup: CDR1 SGHTA, CDR2 FQGNSA. V lost 3 bases and J lost 7, with 9 bases in between. There are 12 residues in the CDR3. The CDR3 sequence: CASSFPFGTQYF. The CDR3 nucleotides are TGTGCCAGCAGCTTCCCCTTCGGGACCCAGTACTTC.

CDR3 in amino acids: CASSVQGKETQYF. In nucleotides, the CDR3 is TGTGCCAGCAGCGTCCAGGGAAAAGAGACCCAGTACTTC. The chain couples TRBV9 to TRBJ2-5; weak D call: TRBD1 (5 bases). V shed 2 bases and J shed 3 bases, with 8 bases lying between them. The CDR3 has 13 amino acids. The germline gives CDR1 SGDLS, CDR2 YYNGEE.

The chain has TRBV24-1 and TRBJ1-2; a possible D gene is TRBD1 (6 bases). V was clipped by 4 bases and J by 8 bases, with 13 bases between them. The germline V gene has CDR1 KGHDR and CDR2 SFDVKD. The CDR3 totals 13 residues. The CDR3 nucleotides are TGTGCCACCAGTGAGTTACAGGGACGAGGCTACACCTTC. Its translation is CATSELQGRGYTF.

This chain uses TRBV5-5 with TRBJ2-7; 10 nucleotides agree with TRBD1. CDR3 size: 15 residues. Losses at the gene ends were 2 bases for V and 0 bases for J; bases not matched to a gene: 2. Germline V gene data show CDR1 as SGHKS and CDR2 as YYEKEE (reference sequence). The chain's CDR3 is CASSFGQGVSYEQYF. Written as DNA, the CDR3 is TGTGCCAGCAGCTTTGGACAGGGGGTCTCCTACGAGCAGTACTTC.

The CDR3 region is CASSERQALREQYF. For the CDR3, the DNA is TGTGCCAGCAGTGAACGACAGGCACTACGCGAGCAGTACTTC. The V call is TRBV2, the J call TRBJ2-7; tentatively, D is TRBD1 (6 bases). Germline CDR1 and CDR2: SNHLY and FYNNEI. The CDR3 has 14 amino acids. With 2 bases removed from V and 6 bases from J, the gap between germline ends came to 14 bases.

V gene TRBV27 combines with J gene TRBJ1-3; D gene uncertain. Deletions cut 5 bases from V and 4 bases from J, with 15 bases between. The CDR3 totals 15 residues. In germline, CDR1 is MNHEY, CDR2 SMNVEV (reference sequence). The CDR3: CASSRGSAGGNTIYF. CDR3 DNA sequence: TGTGCCAGCAGTCGCGGGTCGGCGGGGGGAAACACCATATATTTT.

On this clone: The sample has other DNA sequences that encode this CDR3 too. The chain links TRBV3-1 (or the pseudogene TRBV3-2) to TRBJ1-5; D may be TRBD1 (5 bases). There are 14 residues in the CDR3. The V end lost 1 base, the J end lost 2 bases, and 6 bases lay between the germline ends. CDR1 and CDR2 from the germline V gene are LGHDT and YNNKEL (reference sequence). CDR3 sequence (DNA): TGTGCCAGCAGCCAAGGGGGGGGCAATCAGCCCCAGCATTTT. It codes for CASSQGGGNQPQHF.

The CDR3 loop is CASSQPGRNTGELFF. CDR3 DNA: TGTGCCAGCAGCCAACCGGGACGGAACACCGGGGAGCTGTTTTTT. The chain employs TRBV3-1 (or the pseudogene TRBV3-2) and TRBJ2-2; D tentatively reads TRBD1 or TRBD2 (5 bases each). This CDR3 is built from 15 residues. The germline gives CDR1 LGHDT, CDR2 YNNKEL (reference sequence). V was pared by 2 bases and J by 1 base, with 8 bases between.

CDR3 sequence (DNA): TGCAGCGTCGCGGGAGGTAGCAGCAATCAGCCCCAGCATTTT. Protein: CSVAGGSSNQPQHF. The genes are TRBV29-1 and TRBJ1-5, with D uncertain. V was clipped by 6 bases and J by 1 base, with 13 bases between them. CDR1 is SQVTM and CDR2 is ANQGSEA in the germline V gene. The CDR3 is 14 amino acids.

This chain connects TRBV6-5 to TRBJ1-1, with D perhaps matching TRBD1 (5 bases). Trimming shortened V by 7 bases and J by 1 base, and 13 bases separated the two germline ends. This CDR3 is 14 amino acids long. Per the germline V gene, CDR1 is MNHEY and CDR2 is SVGAGI. Written as DNA, the CDR3 is TGTGCCAGCACTCTAAATGGGGGGAACACTGAAGCTTTCTTT. Translated: CASTLNGGNTEAFF.

The chain couples TRBV5-1 to TRBJ2-1; no firm D call. CDR1 is SGHRS, CDR2 YFSETQ, per germline. This CDR3 spans 13 amino acids. V was pared by 2 bases and J by 3 bases, with 6 bases between. The CDR3 spells CASSFGIYNEQFF. The CDR3 bases are TGCGCCAGCAGCTTCGGCATCTACAATGAGCAGTTCTTC.

The chain carries TRBV30 and TRBJ2-1, with D uncertain. This CDR3 contains 11 residues. Germline lookup yields CDR1 GTSNPN and CDR2 SVGIG (reference sequence). V lost 2 bases and J 15 bases, leaving 14 bases between the germline ends. The CDR3 loop is CAWSFATDRFF. In nucleotides, the CDR3 is TGTGCCTGGAGTTTCGCAACGGATCGGTTCTTC.

This clone was recorded a few times. The CDR3 DNA sequence: TGTGCCAGTAGTATGGGACAGGCTCGAATGAACACTGAAGCTTTCTTT. It yields the protein CASSMGQARMNTEAFF. The genes are TRBV19 and TRBJ1-1; 8 bases are a match to TRBD1. The CDR3 totals 16 residues. Germline lookup yields CDR1 LNHDA and CDR2 SQIVND (reference sequence). The junction had 6 bases not matched to a gene; V was cut back by 3 bases and J by 0 bases.

This chain links TRBV2 with TRBJ1-6; perhaps TRBD1 as D (6 bases). Germline V CDR1 and CDR2: SNHLY, FYNNEI. The CDR3 contains 14 residues. The germline V and J ends were trimmed by 5 bases and 6 bases, with 11 bases remaining between them. CDR3 residues: CASSTGLGNSPLHF. The CDR3 nucleotides read TGTGCCAGCAGTACAGGGTTGGGTAATTCACCCCTCCACTTT.

The rearrangement uses TRBV4-2 and TRBJ2-1, with TRBD2 matching over 12 bases. Trimming at V came to 2 bases and at J to 4 bases, leaving 3 bases not matched to a gene. There are 16 residues in the CDR3. Germline assignment: CDR1 LGHNA and CDR2 YNFKEQ. For the CDR3, the DNA is TGTGCCAGCAGCCAACTAGCGGGAGGGGGTTACAATGAGCAGTTCTTC. Protein: CASSQLAGGGYNEQFF.

The V and J genes are TRBV7-8 and TRBJ2-3; TRBD2 is a possible D gene (5 bases). Germline V gene lookup returns CDR1 SGHVS and CDR2 FQNEAQ. The CDR3 length is 17 residues. Trimming removed 1 base at V and 0 bases at J, with 14 bases between. This CDR3 reads CASSLEGLALSTDTQYF. The CDR3 nucleotides are TGTGCCAGCAGCTTAGAAGGCCTAGCCTTGAGCACAGATACGCAGTATTTT.